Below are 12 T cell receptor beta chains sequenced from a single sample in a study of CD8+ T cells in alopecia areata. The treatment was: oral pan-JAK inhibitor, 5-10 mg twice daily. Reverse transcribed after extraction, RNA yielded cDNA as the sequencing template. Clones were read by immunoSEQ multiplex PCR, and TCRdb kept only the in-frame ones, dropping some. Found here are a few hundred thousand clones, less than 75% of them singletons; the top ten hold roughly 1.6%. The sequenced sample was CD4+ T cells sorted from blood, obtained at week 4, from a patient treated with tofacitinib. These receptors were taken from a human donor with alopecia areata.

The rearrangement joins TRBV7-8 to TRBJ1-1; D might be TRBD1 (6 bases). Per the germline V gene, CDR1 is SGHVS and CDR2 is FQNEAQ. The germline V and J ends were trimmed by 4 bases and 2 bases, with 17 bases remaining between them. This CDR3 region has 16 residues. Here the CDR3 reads CASSSTGGSFNTEAFF. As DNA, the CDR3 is TGTGCCAGCAGCTCAACGGGGGGCAGCTTCAACACTGAAGCTTTCTTT.

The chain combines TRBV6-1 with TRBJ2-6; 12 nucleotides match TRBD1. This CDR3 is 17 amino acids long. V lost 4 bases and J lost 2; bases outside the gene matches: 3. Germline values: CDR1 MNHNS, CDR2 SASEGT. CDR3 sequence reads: CASSVRDRGPGANVLTF. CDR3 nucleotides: TGTGCCAGCAGTGTCCGGGACAGGGGGCCTGGGGCCAACGTCCTGACTTTC.

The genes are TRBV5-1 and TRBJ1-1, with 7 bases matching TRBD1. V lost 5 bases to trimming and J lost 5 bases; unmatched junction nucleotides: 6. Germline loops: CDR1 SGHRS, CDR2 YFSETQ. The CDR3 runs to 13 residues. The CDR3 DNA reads TGCGCCAGCAGTCGGGACAGACCTACTGAAGCTTTCTTT. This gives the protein CASSRDRPTEAFF.

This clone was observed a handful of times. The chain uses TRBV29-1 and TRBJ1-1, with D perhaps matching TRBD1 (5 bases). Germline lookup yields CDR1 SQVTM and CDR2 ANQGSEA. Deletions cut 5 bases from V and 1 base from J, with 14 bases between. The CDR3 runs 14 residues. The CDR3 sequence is CSVSSQGGNTEAFF. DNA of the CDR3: TGCAGCGTTTCCAGTCAGGGAGGGAACACTGAAGCTTTCTTT.

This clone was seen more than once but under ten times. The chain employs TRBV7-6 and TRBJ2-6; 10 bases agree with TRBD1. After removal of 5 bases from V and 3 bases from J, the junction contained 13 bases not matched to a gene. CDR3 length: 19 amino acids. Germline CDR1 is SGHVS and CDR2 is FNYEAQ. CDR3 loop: CASSPRGGQGKYGANVLTF. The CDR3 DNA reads TGTGCCAGCAGCCCAAGAGGGGGACAGGGGAAATATGGGGCCAACGTCCTGACTTTC.

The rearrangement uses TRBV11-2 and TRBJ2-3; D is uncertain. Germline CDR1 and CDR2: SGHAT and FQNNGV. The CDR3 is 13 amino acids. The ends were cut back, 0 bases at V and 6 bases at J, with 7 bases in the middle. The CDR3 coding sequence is TGTGCCAGCAGCTTAGATGGGATGGATACGCAGTATTTT. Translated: CASSLDGMDTQYF.

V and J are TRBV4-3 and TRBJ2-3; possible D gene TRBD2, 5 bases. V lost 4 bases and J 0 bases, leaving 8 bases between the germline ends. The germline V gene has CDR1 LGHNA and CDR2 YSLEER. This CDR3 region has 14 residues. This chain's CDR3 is CASSPASSTDTQYF. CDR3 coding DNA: TGCGCCAGCAGCCCCGCTAGCAGCACAGATACGCAGTATTTT.

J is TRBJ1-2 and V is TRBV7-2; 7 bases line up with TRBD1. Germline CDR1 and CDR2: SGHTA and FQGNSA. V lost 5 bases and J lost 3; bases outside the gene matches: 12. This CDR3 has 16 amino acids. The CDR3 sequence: CASSRKAGGDYYGYTF. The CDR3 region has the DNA TGTGCCAGCAGCAGAAAGGCAGGGGGAGATTACTATGGCTACACCTTC.

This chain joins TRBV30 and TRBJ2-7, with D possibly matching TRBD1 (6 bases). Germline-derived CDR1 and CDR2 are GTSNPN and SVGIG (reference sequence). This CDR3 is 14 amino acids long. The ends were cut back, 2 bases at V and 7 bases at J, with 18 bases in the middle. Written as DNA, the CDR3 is TGTGCCTGGAGTCTCACAGGGCTTATCTATGAGCAGTACTTC. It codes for CAWSLTGLIYEQYF.

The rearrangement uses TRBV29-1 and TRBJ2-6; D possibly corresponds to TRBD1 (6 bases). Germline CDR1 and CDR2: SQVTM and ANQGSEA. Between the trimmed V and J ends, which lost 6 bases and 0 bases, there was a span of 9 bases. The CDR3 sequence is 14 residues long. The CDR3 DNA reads TGCAGCGTCCCACAGGGCTCTGGGGCCAACGTCCTGACTTTC. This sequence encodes CSVPQGSGANVLTF.

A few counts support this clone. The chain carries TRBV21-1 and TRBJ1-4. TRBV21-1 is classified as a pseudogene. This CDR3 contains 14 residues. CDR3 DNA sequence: TGTGCCAGCAGCCCTGGACACCCGCGCGGGGAACTGTTTTTT. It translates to CASSPGHPRGELFF.

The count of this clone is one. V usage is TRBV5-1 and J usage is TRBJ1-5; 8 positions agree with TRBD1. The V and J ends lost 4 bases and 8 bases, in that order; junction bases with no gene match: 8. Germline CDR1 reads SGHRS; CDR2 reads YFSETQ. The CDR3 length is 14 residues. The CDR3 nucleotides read TGCGCCAGCAGCCGGACGGACAGGGTAGAGCCCCAGCATTTT. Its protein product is CASSRTDRVEPQHF.